This passage covers 32 T cell receptor beta chains from one sample sequenced in a study of cytomegalovirus exposure and HLA in healthy donors. This PCR relied on a set of 60 Vbeta primers and 13 Jbeta primers. Data came from immunoSEQ multiplex PCR; TCRdb stores just in-frame clones and leaves some out. The sample shows some 160,000 clones, approximately 78% of them seen only once. Sequencing used PBMCs. These receptors were obtained from a male donor in good health and CMV-seronegative.

This CDR3 reads CSVEPRGTDTQYF. Here the CDR3 DNA reads TGCAGCGTTGAACCCAGGGGCACAGATACGCAGTATTTT. V is TRBV29-1 and J is TRBJ2-3, with TRBD1 as a possible D gene (5 bases). This CDR3 spans 13 amino acids. Trimming took 2 bases from V and 1 from J, leaving 7 bases between them. Germline V gene sequence: CDR1 SQVTM, CDR2 ANQGSEA.

Note on this clone: Additional DNA sequences in this sample encode the identical CDR3. This CDR3 is CASSVGGSYEQYF. The CDR3 coding sequence is TGTGCCAGCAGCGTCGGGGGTTCCTACGAGCAGTACTTC. The chain joins TRBV9 to TRBJ2-7; possible D gene TRBD2, 6 bases. Germline values: CDR1 SGDLS, CDR2 YYNGEE. There are 13 residues in the CDR3. V lost 2 bases, J lost 1 base, and 7 bases lay in between.

This clone was counted a few times. The chain employs TRBV11-1 and TRBJ2-7; TRBD1 matches at 8 bases. V lost 5 bases, J lost 5 bases, and 2 bases stayed unmatched. Germline V lookup: CDR1 SGHAT, CDR2 FQDESV (reference sequence). This CDR3 region has 12 residues. This CDR3 is CASSRTGNEQYF. In DNA form, the CDR3 reads TGTGCCAGCAGCCGGACAGGGAACGAGCAGTACTTC. Based on the CDR3 plus reference TRBV11-1 and TRBJ2-7, the full variable domain is EAEVAQSPRYKITEKSQAVAFWCDPISGHATLYWYRQILGQGPELLVQFQDESVVDDSQLPKDRFSAERLKGVDSTLKIQPAELGDSAMYLCASSRTGNEQYFGPGTRLTVT.

This rearrangement joins TRBV6-1 to TRBJ2-7; 7 bases map to TRBD2. This CDR3 has 15 residues. Germline V gives CDR1 MNHNS, CDR2 SASEGT. Trimming cost V 1 base and J 2 bases; bases outside gene matches: 5. CDR3 protein: CASSEVLAATYEQYF. The DNA for the CDR3 is TGTGCCAGCAGTGAAGTCCTAGCGGCGACCTACGAGCAGTACTTC.

The V gene is TRBV23-1, the J gene TRBJ1-2, with D tentatively TRBD1 (5 bases). TRBV23-1 qualifies as an ORF whose function is uncertain. V lost 0 bases to trimming and J lost 3 bases, with 5 bases between them. CDR3 length: 13 residues. The CDR3 DNA follows: TGCGCCAGCAGTCAATCCAGGGACTATGGCTACACCTTC. It is translated as CASSQSRDYGYTF.

In DNA, the CDR3 is TGTGCCAGCAGGTTTACAATCGAGGCTAATCAGCCCCAGCATTTT. This sequence encodes CASRFTIEANQPQHF. The chain is built from TRBV27 and TRBJ1-5; D remains ambiguous. Trimming left V 6 bases short and J 4 bases short, with 16 bases between. There are 15 residues in the CDR3. Germline V gene sequence: CDR1 MNHEY, CDR2 SMNVEV (reference sequence).

The V and J genes are TRBV7-2 and TRBJ1-2; possible D gene TRBD1, 5 bases. V was cut by 5 bases and J by 8 bases, with 9 bases left in between. Germline loops: CDR1 SGHTA, CDR2 FQGNSA. The CDR3 is 11 amino acids. CDR3 amino acids: CASSDRRGYTF. Written as DNA, the CDR3 is TGTGCCAGCAGCGACAGACGAGGCTACACCTTC.

The CDR3 sequence: CASSPGLVGNQPQHF. The CDR3 bases are TGCGCCAGCAGCCCAGGGCTGGTGGGGAATCAGCCCCAGCATTTT. The rearrangement joins TRBV4-3 to TRBJ1-5, with D possibly being TRBD1 (5 bases). This CDR3 has 15 amino acids. Germline-derived CDR1 and CDR2 are LGHNA and YSLEER. V lost 4 bases and J 4 bases, leaving 14 bases between the germline ends.

The genes are TRBV5-1 and TRBJ2-7; a weak D match, TRBD1 (6 bases). The germline V gene encodes CDR1 SGHRS and CDR2 YFSETQ. The CDR3 spans 12 residues. V dropped 4 bases and J dropped 11 bases, with 16 bases sitting between them. The CDR3 loop reads CASSPPQGREYF. The CDR3 DNA is TGCGCCAGCAGCCCCCCTCAGGGGCGGGAGTACTTC.

The V gene is TRBV5-1, the J gene TRBJ1-3; D perhaps matches TRBD1 (5 bases). V lost 0 bases and J lost 0, with 10 bases in between. Germline V gene sequence: CDR1 SGHRS, CDR2 YFSETQ. This CDR3 contains 16 residues. CDR3 region: CASSLVQGGSGNTIYF. The CDR3 DNA reads as TGCGCCAGCAGCTTGGTCCAGGGCGGCTCTGGAAACACCATATATTTT.

The V and J genes are TRBV6-5 and TRBJ2-7; 9 bases are shared with TRBD1. From germline, CDR1 is MNHEY and CDR2 SVGAGI. V lost 5 bases and J lost 2; bases outside the gene matches: 7. The CDR3 runs to 15 residues. The CDR3 nucleotides read TGTGCCAGCAGTACCCGGACAGGGGACCCCTACGAGCAGTACTTC. Translating it yields CASSTRTGDPYEQYF.

The chain uses TRBV5-1 and TRBJ2-3; 7 nucleotides agree with TRBD1. Germline CDR1 and CDR2: SGHRS and YFSETQ. V lost 0 bases to trimming and J lost 5 bases; unmatched junction nucleotides: 9. This CDR3 spans 16 amino acids. CDR3 loop: CASSLAGQPGVDTQYF. The CDR3 DNA sequence: TGCGCCAGCAGCTTGGCGGGACAGCCGGGCGTAGATACGCAGTATTTT.

This chain links TRBV5-1 with TRBJ1-1; TRBD1 matches 7 bases. The CDR3 loop spans 13 amino acids. The ends lost 4 bases at V and 2 bases at J; junction bases unmatched: 2. Germline V gene sequence: CDR1 SGHRS, CDR2 YFSETQ. CDR3 loop: CASSGQVNTEAFF. The CDR3 region has the DNA TGCGCCAGCAGCGGACAGGTAAACACTGAAGCTTTCTTT. The complete variable domain, with remaining parts taken from reference TRBV5-1 and TRBJ1-1, reads KAGVTQTPRYLIKTRGQQVTLSCSPISGHRSVSWYQQTPGQGLQFLFEYFSETQRNKGNFPGRFSGRQFSNSRSEMNVSTLELGDSALYLCASSGQVNTEAFFGQGTRLTVV.

This clone occurred once. The chain joins TRBV6-6 to TRBJ2-5; TRBD2 matches 10 bases. The germline V gene has CDR1 MNHNY and CDR2 SVGAGI (reference sequence). After removal of 2 bases from V and 6 bases from J, the junction contained 9 bases not matched to a gene. The CDR3 extends over 16 amino acids. CDR3 residues: CASSYGASGGIKTQYF. The CDR3 bases are TGTGCCAGCAGTTACGGGGCTAGCGGGGGCATAAAGACCCAGTACTTC.

The chain recombines TRBV27 with TRBJ2-7; D might be TRBD1 (6 bases). Germline V gene sequence: CDR1 MNHEY, CDR2 SMNVEV (reference sequence). The CDR3 runs to 16 residues. V gave up 6 bases and J gave up 1 base, with 19 bases separating them. CDR3 nucleotides: TGTGCCAGCAGCCCCCGACAGGACTCCCCTTCCTACGAGCAGTACTTC. Protein: CASSPRQDSPSYEQYF.

The chain carries TRBV15 and TRBJ1-2, with D hard to call. The CDR3 is 13 amino acids. Germline V CDR1 and CDR2: LNHNV, YYDKDF (reference sequence). V lost 0 bases, J lost 6 bases, and 8 bases lay in between. The CDR3: CATSRDTGNGYTF. The CDR3 nucleotides read TGTGCCACCAGCAGAGATACCGGGAATGGCTACACCTTC. The whole variable domain, filled in from reference TRBV15 and TRBJ1-2, reads DAMVIQNPRYQVTQFGKPVTLSCSQTLNHNVMYWYQQKSSQAPKLLFHYYDKDFNNEADTPDNFQSRRPNTSFCFLDIRSPGLGDTAMYLCATSRDTGNGYTFGSGTRLTVV.

V usage is TRBV27 and J usage is TRBJ1-4; 7 bases are shared with TRBD1. Trimming took 5 bases from V and 7 from J; bases not matched to a gene: 10. CDR1 and CDR2 (germline): MNHEY, SMNVEV (reference sequence). The CDR3 extends over 15 amino acids. The CDR3 region is CASSDGDSRGEKLFF. The DNA of the CDR3 is TGTGCCAGCAGTGACGGGGACAGCCGGGGTGAAAAACTGTTTTTT.

The genes are TRBV7-2 and TRBJ2-3, with 7 nucleotides matching TRBD2. Germline-derived CDR1 and CDR2 are SGHTA and FQGNSA. This CDR3 is built from 14 residues. Trimming at V came to 3 bases and at J to 8 bases, leaving 8 bases not matched to a gene. The CDR3 DNA reads as TGTGCCAGCAGCTTTACTAGCGCGAGTCCTACGCAGTATTTT. Translation: CASSFTSASPTQYF.

The rearrangement uses TRBV10-3 and TRBJ2-1; 11 bases line up with TRBD2. V was clipped by 10 bases and J by 8 bases; unmatched bases: 10. The CDR3 spans 14 residues. Germline V CDR1 and CDR2: ENHRY, SYGVKD. The CDR3 nucleotides are TGTGCCACCGCCACTAGCGGGGGTTCTGATGAGCAGTTCTTC. This codes for CATATSGGSDEQFF.

The chain has TRBV19 and TRBJ2-7, with D possibly TRBD1 on 5 matching bases. Between the trimmed V and J ends, which lost 3 bases and 3 bases, there was a span of 9 bases. The CDR3 extends over 13 amino acids. Germline loops: CDR1 LNHDA, CDR2 SQIVND (reference sequence). CDR3 residues: CASSMGRDYEQYF. The CDR3 DNA is TGTGCCAGTAGTATGGGCAGGGACTACGAGCAGTACTTC.

This clone was picked up a small number of times. The rearrangement links TRBV30 to TRBJ2-4, with a possible D match to TRBD2 (5 bases). Looked up from germline, CDR1 is GTSNPN and CDR2 is SVGIG (reference sequence). V was shortened by 5 bases and J by 1 base, with 15 bases between the two germline ends. This CDR3 is 15 amino acids long. The CDR3 sequence: CAWGPAGSAKNIQYF. DNA of the CDR3: TGTGCCTGGGGGCCCGCGGGTTCCGCCAAAAACATTCAGTACTTC. Complete variable domain (other parts from reference TRBV30 and TRBJ2-4): SQTIHQWPATLVQPVGSPLSLECTVEGTSNPNLYWYRQAAGRGLQLLFYSVGIGQISSEVPQNLSASRPQDRQFILSSKKLLLSDSGFYLCAWGPAGSAKNIQYFGAGTRLSVL.

The V call is TRBV10-3, the J call TRBJ2-1; tentatively, D is TRBD1 (6 bases). V was clipped by 4 bases and J by 5 bases, with 15 bases between them. The CDR3 length is 15 residues. The germline CDR1 and CDR2 sequences are ENHRY and SYGVKD. The DNA of the CDR3 is TGTGCCATCAGTGGCGGCCAGGACAGAAACAATGAGCAGTTCTTC. It is translated as CAISGGQDRNNEQFF.

This clone was picked up a small number of times. The rearrangement uses TRBV4-2 and TRBJ2-1; 8 bases align to TRBD2. V was clipped by 3 bases and J by 5 bases; unmatched bases: 9. This CDR3 has 16 residues. Germline V gene sequence: CDR1 LGHNA, CDR2 YNFKEQ. The CDR3 DNA reads TGTGCCAGCAGCCATGCCGCCGGGACTAGTAACAATGAGCAGTTCTTC. As protein: CASSHAAGTSNNEQFF.

The rearrangement uses TRBV28 and TRBJ1-1; D unclear. CDR3 size: 14 residues. The V end was cut by 5 bases, the J end by 5 bases, with 15 bases between. Germline CDR1 MDHEN, CDR2 SYDVKM. The CDR3 nucleotides read TGTGCCAGCAGTCCCGGACTCCTGAGGACTGAAGCTTTCTTT. Amino acids: CASSPGLLRTEAFF.

The V gene is TRBV6-1, the J gene TRBJ1-2; D perhaps matches TRBD1 (5 bases). CDR3 length: 13 amino acids. V was trimmed by 4 bases and J by 8 bases, leaving 14 bases between them. Germline V gene lookup returns CDR1 MNHNS and CDR2 SASEGT. CDR3 bases: TGTGCCAGCAGTGGGGGCCCCCTAGGCGGCTACACCTTC. Translation gives CASSGGPLGGYTF.

The J gene is TRBJ2-1, the V gene TRBV28, with 8 bases fitting TRBD1. V was pared by 1 base and J by 6 bases, with 5 bases of the junction left unmatched. The germline V gene has CDR1 MDHEN and CDR2 SYDVKM. The CDR3 length is 15 residues. The CDR3 spells CASSLSRTGSNEQFF. The CDR3, as DNA: TGTGCCAGCAGTTTATCCCGGACAGGGAGCAATGAGCAGTTCTTC.

This chain uses TRBV2 with TRBJ2-1; no clear D. The CDR3 consists of 11 residues. Trimming removed 6 bases at V and 7 bases at J, with 7 bases between. Germline CDR1 reads SNHLY; CDR2 reads FYNNEI. The DNA for the CDR3 is TGTGCCAGCAGGTACGGGAATGAGCAGTTCTTC. Residues: CASRYGNEQFF.

V is TRBV5-4 and J is TRBJ2-7; 7 positions match TRBD2. The CDR3 spans 11 residues. The germline V gene encodes CDR1 SGHNT and CDR2 YYREEE (reference sequence). Trimming at V came to 4 bases and at J to 7 bases, leaving 2 bases not matched to a gene. As DNA, the CDR3 is TGTGCCAGCAGCCTACTAGCGGAGCAGTACTTC. Protein: CASSLLAEQYF.

The chain uses TRBV18 and TRBJ2-5, with TRBD1 identical over 7 bases. The germline V gene encodes CDR1 KGHSH and CDR2 LQKENI. J was trimmed by 3 bases and V by 2 bases; bases with no gene match: 3. The CDR3 has 14 residues. The CDR3 is CASSPFTGEETQYF. The CDR3 bases are TGTGCCAGCTCACCATTTACAGGGGAAGAGACCCAGTACTTC.

The rearrangement links TRBV27 to TRBJ2-1; possibly TRBD1 for D (5 bases). V was pared by 1 base and J by 0 bases, with 10 bases between. CDR3 size: 16 residues. Per the germline V gene, CDR1 is MNHEY and CDR2 is SMNVEV (reference sequence). As DNA, the CDR3 is TGTGCCAGCAGTTTATTGGGGCCAGGCTCCTACAATGAGCAGTTCTTC. It is translated as CASSLLGPGSYNEQFF.

This CDR3 reads CASSLRGNTGELFF. In nucleotides, the CDR3 is TGTGCCAGCAGCTTGAGAGGAAACACCGGGGAGCTGTTTTTT. The V and J genes are TRBV5-8 and TRBJ2-2; D call uncertain. The CDR3 is made up of 14 amino acids. V lost 1 base and J lost 2, with 6 bases in between. Per germline, CDR1 SGHTS and CDR2 YDEGEE.

V and J are TRBV9 and TRBJ1-2; a weak D match, TRBD1 (5 bases). The V gene lost 3 bases and the J gene lost 8 bases, with 20 bases spanning the gap. The CDR3 sequence is 15 residues long. Germline V gene data show CDR1 as SGDLS and CDR2 as YYNGEE. In DNA form, the CDR3 reads TGTGCCAGCAGCGCCCCGTCAACAGGCCCACGGGGCTACACCTTC. This sequence encodes CASSAPSTGPRGYTF.